This T cell receptor (beta chain) was identified in a study of blood T cells in healthy people across ages. V lost 10 bases to trimming and J lost 0 bases, with 15 bases between them. This CDR3 region has 14 residues. Healthy Caucasians from Russia aged about 6 to 90 served as donors. This clonotype showed up just a few times. A J-beta primer mix and a sample-barcoded 5' primer were used in a second PCR of about 7 to 12 cycles. Researchers report that a template-switch adaptor with 12 random nucleotides tagged each cDNA molecule. Each CDR3 protein gets one entry after TCRdb re-called the 5' RACE reads with MiXCR. The profile covers roughly 1.5 million distinct CDR3 sequences, with roughly two fifths appearing a single time and around 4% taken by the ten largest.

The sequenced sample was blood. This chain uses TRBV12-3 or TRBV12-4 with TRBJ2-5; D possibly uses TRBD1 or TRBD2 (5 bases each). The receptor was derived from a young woman in good health. Here the CDR3 DNA reads TGTGCCACCACACCGGGACCAAACCAAGAGACCCAGTACTTC. The encoded protein is CATTPGPNQETQYF.